The rows below give T cell receptor beta chains drawn from one sample of a study of cytomegalovirus exposure and HLA in healthy donors. This table comes from immunoSEQ multiplex PCR, and its TCRdb copy is limited to in-frame clones, with some not included. Of around 180,000 clones listed, around four fifths are singletons. The sample was PBMCs. All receptors derive from a boy between 2 and 15 years old in good health and CMV-seronegative. Both conserved end residues are part of each CDR3. A D gene is named only where the DNA matches it firmly. Size is stated for part of the rows, as once, few or many counts, or as a class when the clone is expanded.

>TRBJ1-4|once|TRBV7-2|TRBD1
TGTGCCAGCAGTACTCAGGGGGCTGTTAATGAAAAACTGTTTTTT
CASSTQGAVNEKLFF
>TRBJ2-1|NA|TRBV15|NA
TGTGCCACCAAGGAGTTTAACGCCGCTTACAATGAGCAGTTCTTC
CATKEFNAAYNEQFF
>TRBJ2-1|NA|TRBV5-4|TRBD1
TGTGCCCTAGGGGACAGGGGAAGGAGTGAGCAGTTCTTC
CALGDRGRSEQFF
>TRBJ2-5|NA|TRBV4-1|TRBD2
TGCGCCAGCAGCCTGGGACTAGCGGGGGGGCAAGAGACCCAGTACTTC
CASSLGLAGGQETQYF
>TRBJ1-1|few|TRBV30|NA
TGTGCCTGGAGTGTAAAACAGAACACTGAAGCTTTCTTT
CAWSVKQNTEAFF
>TRBJ1-1|NA|TRBV9|NA
TGTGCCAGCAGCTCCCTCACCGGCACTGAAGCTTTCTTT
CASSSLTGTEAFF
>TRBJ1-6|NA|TRBV7-6|NA
TGTGCCAGCAGCTTAGGAGGGTCGGAAAATTCACCCCTCCACTTT
CASSLGGSENSPLHF
>TRBJ1-1|NA|TRBV6-1|TRBD1
TGTGCCACCAGGGGGGGTTGGACTGAAGCTTTCTTT
CATRGGWTEAFF
>TRBJ2-7|NA|TRBV9|NA
TGTGCCAGCAGCGTAGGGTCCTCCTTGAGCCCAGGGCGCGAGCAGTACTTC
CASSVGSSLSPGREQYF
>TRBJ2-4|NA|TRBV6-5|TRBD2
TGTGCCAGCAGTTATGAGGCGGGAGGAGGGGACATTCAGTACTTC
CASSYEAGGGDIQYF
>TRBJ2-1|NA|TRBV15|NA
TGTGCCACCAGCAGAGATGGAGGGAGCAATGAGCAGTTCTTC
CATSRDGGSNEQFF
>TRBJ2-5|NA|TRBV7-2|TRBD2
TGTGCCTCCTCCCGGGACTACCCCGTGTATCAGTACTTC
CASSRDYPVYQYF
>TRBJ1-2|NA|TRBV29-1|NA
TGCAGCGTGCCCAGGACAGACGATAACTATGGCTACACCTTC
CSVPRTDDNYGYTF
>TRBJ2-1|once|TRBV9|TRBD2
TGTGCCAGCAGCGTAGAAATAGCGGGCTACAATGAGCAGTTCTTC
CASSVEIAGYNEQFF
>TRBJ2-7|NA|TRBV5-6|TRBD2
TGTGCCAGCAGCTTCGGACTAGCGGGAACCTACGAGCAGTACTTC
CASSFGLAGTYEQYF
>TRBJ2-7|NA|TRBV19|NA
TGTGCCAGTAGTCCCTACCAGAGGGACGAGCAGTACTTC
CASSPYQRDEQYF
>TRBJ1-3|NA|TRBV5-6|NA
TGTGCCAGCAGCTTGGCCTGGGCAGGGACTGGAAACACCATATATTTT
CASSLAWAGTGNTIYF
>TRBJ1-2|NA|TRBV19|TRBD1
TGTGCCAGTAGCGAACTGACAGGGGGCATGCGTGGCTACACCTTC
CASSELTGGMRGYTF
>TRBJ2-2|few|TRBV27|NA
TGTGCCAGCAGACTACAGGGCCCCGGGGCCGGGGAGCTGTTTTTT
CASRLQGPGAGELFF
>TRBJ2-5|NA|TRBV5-5|TRBD1
TGTGCCAGCAGCTTTGGGACAGCCCAAGAGACCCAGTACTTC
CASSFGTAQETQYF
>TRBJ1-1|NA|TRBV30|NA
TGTGCCTGGAATGCGGGCATGAACACTGAAGCTTTCTTT
CAWNAGMNTEAFF
>TRBJ1-4|once|TRBV5-1|TRBD1
TGCGCCAGCAGCTTGGACTCCATGGGGACAGGGGATGAAAAACTGTTTTTT
CASSLDSMGTGDEKLFF
>TRBJ1-2|NA|TRBV11-2|NA
TGTGCCAGCAGCTTAGACGGGAGACTTGGGGATGGCTACACCTTC
CASSLDGRLGDGYTF
>TRBJ1-1|NA|TRBV4-3|TRBD1
TGCGCCAGCAGCCAAGCCTGGACAGGGAACACTGAAGCTTTCTTT
CASSQAWTGNTEAFF
>TRBJ2-5|NA|TRBV10-1|NA
TGCGCCAGCTCCCAGGGCCATGAGGAGACCCAGTACTTC
CASSQGHEETQYF